The 4 T cell receptor beta chains below come from one sample, sequenced in a study of radiotherapy plus CTLA-4 blockade in lung cancer. The method was immunoSEQ multiplex PCR; TCRdb's version includes in-frame clones alone and lacks a portion of them. The table lists around 80,000 clones, roughly 80% of them singletons. This sample comprised peripheral blood, obtained from a patient treated with radiotherapy plus ipilimumab. These receptors were obtained from a human donor with non-small cell lung cancer who had stable disease on radiotherapy plus ipilimumab.

The chain has TRBV28 and TRBJ2-7; 7 bases align to TRBD1. The CDR3 runs 15 residues. In germline, CDR1 is MDHEN, CDR2 SYDVKM. The V gene end was trimmed by 5 bases and the J gene end by 2 bases; junction bases not matched to a gene: 9. DNA for the CDR3: TGTGCCAGCAGTCCCCCCCGACAGGGAACCTACGAGCAGTACTTC. It is translated as CASSPPRQGTYEQYF.

This sequence joins TRBV28 and TRBJ2-7; D ambiguous. With 3 bases removed from V and 0 bases from J, the gap between germline ends came to 6 bases. Germline V CDR1 and CDR2: MDHEN, SYDVKM. The CDR3 covers 13 residues. For the CDR3, the DNA is TGTGCCAGCAGTTTCTCCATCTCCTACGAGCAGTACTTC. This sequence encodes CASSFSISYEQYF. The full variable domain, completed using reference TRBV28 and TRBJ2-7, is DVKVTQSSRYLVKRTGEKVFLECVQDMDHENMFWYRQDPGLGLRLIYFSYDVKMKEKGDIPEGYSVSREKKERFSLILESASTNQTSMYLCASSFSISYEQYFGPGTRLTVT.

The chain is built from TRBV6-1 and TRBJ2-7, with TRBD2 as a possible D gene (6 bases). This CDR3 region has 15 residues. V was clipped by 2 bases and J by 7 bases, with 18 bases between them. Germline CDR1 reads MNHNS; CDR2 reads SASEGT. As DNA, the CDR3 is TGTGCCAGCAGTGAACCCTTAGCGGTCCCGGGTGAGCAGTACTTC. Translation gives CASSEPLAVPGEQYF.

The CDR3 sequence: CASSQARQNYEQYF. CDR3 nucleotides: TGCGCCAGCAGCCAAGCGAGACAGAACTACGAGCAGTACTTC. The gene calls are TRBV4-1 and TRBJ2-7; a possible D gene is TRBD1 (5 bases). V was pared by 1 base and J by 3 bases, with 10 bases between. The CDR3 covers 14 residues. CDR1 and CDR2 (germline): MGHRA, YSYEKL.